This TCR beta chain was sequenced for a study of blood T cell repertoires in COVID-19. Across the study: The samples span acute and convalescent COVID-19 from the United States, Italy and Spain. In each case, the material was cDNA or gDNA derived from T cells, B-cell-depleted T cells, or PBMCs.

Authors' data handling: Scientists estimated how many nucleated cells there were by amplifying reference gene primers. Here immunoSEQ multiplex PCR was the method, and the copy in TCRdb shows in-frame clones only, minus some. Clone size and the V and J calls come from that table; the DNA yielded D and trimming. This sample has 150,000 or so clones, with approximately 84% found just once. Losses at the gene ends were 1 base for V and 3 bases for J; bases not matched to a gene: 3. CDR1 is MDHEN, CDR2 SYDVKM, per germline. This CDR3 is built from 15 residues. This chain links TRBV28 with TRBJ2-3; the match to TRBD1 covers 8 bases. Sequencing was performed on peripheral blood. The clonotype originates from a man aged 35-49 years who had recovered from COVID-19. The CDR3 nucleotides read TGTGCCAGCAGTTTATCACAGGGGGATACAGATACGCAGTATTTT. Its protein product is CASSLSQGDTDTQYF.